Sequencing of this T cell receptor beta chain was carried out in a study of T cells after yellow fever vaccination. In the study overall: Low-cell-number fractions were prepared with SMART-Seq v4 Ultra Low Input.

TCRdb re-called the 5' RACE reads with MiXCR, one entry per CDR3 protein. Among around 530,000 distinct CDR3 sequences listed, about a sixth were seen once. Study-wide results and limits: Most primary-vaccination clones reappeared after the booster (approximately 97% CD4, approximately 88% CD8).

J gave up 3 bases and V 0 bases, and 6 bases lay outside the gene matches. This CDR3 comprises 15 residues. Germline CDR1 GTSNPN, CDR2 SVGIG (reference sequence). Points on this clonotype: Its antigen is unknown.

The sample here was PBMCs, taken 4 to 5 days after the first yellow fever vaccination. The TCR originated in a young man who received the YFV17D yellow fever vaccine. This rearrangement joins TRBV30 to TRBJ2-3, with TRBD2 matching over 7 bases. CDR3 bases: TGTGCCTGGAGTGTCCCCAGGGAGGGAACAGATACGCAGTATTTT. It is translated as CAWSVPREGTDTQYF.